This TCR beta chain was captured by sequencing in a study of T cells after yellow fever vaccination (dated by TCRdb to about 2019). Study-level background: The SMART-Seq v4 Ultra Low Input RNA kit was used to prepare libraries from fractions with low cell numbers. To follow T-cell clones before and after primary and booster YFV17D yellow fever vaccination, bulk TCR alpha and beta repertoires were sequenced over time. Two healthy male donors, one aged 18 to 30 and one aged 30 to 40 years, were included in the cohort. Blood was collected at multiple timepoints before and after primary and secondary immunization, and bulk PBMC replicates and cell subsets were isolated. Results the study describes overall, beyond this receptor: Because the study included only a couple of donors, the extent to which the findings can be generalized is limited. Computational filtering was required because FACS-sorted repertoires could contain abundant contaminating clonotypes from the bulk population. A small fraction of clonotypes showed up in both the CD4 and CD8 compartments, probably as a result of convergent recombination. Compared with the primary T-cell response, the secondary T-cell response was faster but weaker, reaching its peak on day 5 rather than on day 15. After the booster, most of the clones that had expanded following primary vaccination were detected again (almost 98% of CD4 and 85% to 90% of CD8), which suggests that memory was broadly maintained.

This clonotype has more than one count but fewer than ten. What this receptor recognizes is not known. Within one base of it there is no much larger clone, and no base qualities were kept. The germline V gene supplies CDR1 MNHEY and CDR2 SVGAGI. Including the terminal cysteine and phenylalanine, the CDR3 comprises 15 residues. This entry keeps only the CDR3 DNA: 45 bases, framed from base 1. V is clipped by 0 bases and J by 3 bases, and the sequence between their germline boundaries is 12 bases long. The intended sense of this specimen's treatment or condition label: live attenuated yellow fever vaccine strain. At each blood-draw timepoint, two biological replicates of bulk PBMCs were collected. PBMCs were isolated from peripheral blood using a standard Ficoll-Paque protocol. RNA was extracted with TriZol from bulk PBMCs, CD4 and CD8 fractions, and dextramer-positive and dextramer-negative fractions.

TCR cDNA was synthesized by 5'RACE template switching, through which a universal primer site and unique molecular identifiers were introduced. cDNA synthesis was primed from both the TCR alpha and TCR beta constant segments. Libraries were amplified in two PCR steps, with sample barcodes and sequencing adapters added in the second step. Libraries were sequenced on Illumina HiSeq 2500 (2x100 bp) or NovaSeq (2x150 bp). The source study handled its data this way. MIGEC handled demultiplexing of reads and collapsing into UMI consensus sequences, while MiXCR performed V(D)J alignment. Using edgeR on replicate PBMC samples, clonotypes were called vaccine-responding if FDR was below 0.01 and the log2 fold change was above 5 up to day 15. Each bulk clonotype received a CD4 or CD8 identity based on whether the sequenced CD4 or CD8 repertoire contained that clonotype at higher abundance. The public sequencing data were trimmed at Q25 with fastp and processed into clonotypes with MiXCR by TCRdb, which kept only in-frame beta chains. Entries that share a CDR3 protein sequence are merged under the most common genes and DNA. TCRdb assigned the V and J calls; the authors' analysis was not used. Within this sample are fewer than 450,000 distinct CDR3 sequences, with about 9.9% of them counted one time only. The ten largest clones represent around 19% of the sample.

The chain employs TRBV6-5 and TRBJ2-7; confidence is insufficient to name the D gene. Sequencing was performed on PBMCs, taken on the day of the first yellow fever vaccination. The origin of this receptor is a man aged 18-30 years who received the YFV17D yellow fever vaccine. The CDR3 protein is CASSYSLAAGYEQYF. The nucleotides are TGTGCCAGCAGTTACTCCTTGGCTGCAGGCTACGAGCAGTACTTC.